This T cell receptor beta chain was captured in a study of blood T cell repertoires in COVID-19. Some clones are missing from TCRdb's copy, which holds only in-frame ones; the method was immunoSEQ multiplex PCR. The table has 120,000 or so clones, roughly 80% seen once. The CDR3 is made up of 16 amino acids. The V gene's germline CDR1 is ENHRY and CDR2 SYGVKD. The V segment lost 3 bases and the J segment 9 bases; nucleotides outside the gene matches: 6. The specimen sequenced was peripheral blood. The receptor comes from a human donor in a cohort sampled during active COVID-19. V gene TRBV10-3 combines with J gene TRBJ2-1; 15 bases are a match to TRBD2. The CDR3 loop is CAISDERTSGGGEQFF. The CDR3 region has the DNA TGTGCCATCAGTGATGAAAGGACTAGCGGGGGGGGTGAGCAGTTCTTC.